The 6 T cell receptor beta chains given below trace back to one sample, sequenced in a study of cytomegalovirus exposure and HLA in healthy donors. Both 60 Vbeta primers and 13 Jbeta primers went into the PCR. This table comes from immunoSEQ multiplex PCR, and its TCRdb copy is limited to in-frame clones, with some not included. The sample comprises around 130,000 clones, 80% to 85% of which are singletons, and about 0.63% rests with the top ten. The sequenced material came from PBMCs. All receptors come from a man between 18 and 35 years old in good health and CMV-seronegative.

The chain joins TRBV6-1 to TRBJ2-3, with 7 bases lining up with TRBD1. Germline V lookup: CDR1 MNHNS, CDR2 SASEGT. Losses at the gene ends were 8 bases for V and 2 bases for J; bases not matched to a gene: 7. CDR3 size: 14 residues. CDR3 sequence (DNA): TGTGCCAGCGGAGTCGGACAGGCCACAGATACGCAGTATTTT. Its translation is CASGVGQATDTQYF.

This clone was recorded many times. The gene calls are TRBV4-2 and TRBJ1-5; D not certain. Trimming removed 1 base from V and 8 bases from J, with 12 bases in between. CDR1 is LGHNA, CDR2 YNFKEQ, per germline. The CDR3 runs to 14 residues. The CDR3 DNA sequence: TGTGCCAGCAGCCAAGGGGCGCGGGATGAGCCCCAGCATTTT. This codes for CASSQGARDEPQHF.

This chain connects TRBV20-1 to TRBJ1-5, with 7 bases matching TRBD1. With 6 bases clipped from V and 11 bases from J, the junction kept 7 bases outside the gene matches. Germline CDR1 reads DFQATT; CDR2 reads SNEGSKA (reference sequence). There are 11 residues in the CDR3. The CDR3 DNA reads as TGCAGTGCCAACTCACAGGGGTCCCAGCATTTT. This codes for CSANSQGSQHF.

This chain connects TRBV19 to TRBJ1-6; D may be TRBD1 (5 bases). V was clipped by 1 base and J by 6 bases, with 10 bases between them. The CDR3 is 15 residues long. Per germline, CDR1 LNHDA and CDR2 SQIVND (reference sequence). The chain's CDR3 is CASSIARGSNSPLHF. The CDR3 DNA reads TGTGCCAGTAGTATAGCAAGGGGAAGTAATTCACCCCTCCACTTT. Based on the CDR3 plus reference TRBV19 and TRBJ1-6, the full variable domain is DGGITQSPKYLFRKEGQNVTLSCEQNLNHDAMYWYRQDPGQGLRLIYYSQIVNDFQKGDIAEGYSVSREKKESFPLTVTSAQKNPTAFYLCASSIARGSNSPLHFGNGTRLTVT.

V is TRBV28 and J is TRBJ2-2; 10 nucleotides match TRBD2. The junction had 13 bases not matched to a gene; V was cut back by 5 bases and J by 7 bases. Germline V gene lookup returns CDR1 MDHEN and CDR2 SYDVKM. The CDR3 runs to 17 residues. CDR3 bases: TGTGCCAGCAGTCCCCTAGCGGGGGCAGTGTGGGGCGGGGAGCTGTTTTTT. Protein product: CASSPLAGAVWGGELFF.

This chain connects TRBV10-2 to TRBJ1-5; D is uncertain. V lost 10 bases and J 4 bases, leaving 14 bases between the germline ends. The CDR3 is 13 amino acids. Per the germline V gene, CDR1 is WSHSY and CDR2 is SAAADI. CDR3 coding DNA: TGCGCCACGAGCTTCCCAGGAAATCAGCCCCAGCATTTT. This gives the protein CATSFPGNQPQHF.